A selection of T cell receptor beta chains follows, all from one sample in a study of T cell repertoires in cytomegalovirus infection. Antigen specificity for these receptors is unknown. One entry per CDR3 protein, called by TCRdb with MiXCR from the reads. There are a few hundred thousand distinct CDR3 sequences in the sample; 40% occur only once, and 48% lies in the top ten. Sequences were derived from cultured PBMCs, sampled from culture after CMV antigen stimulation. The receptors originated from a human donor in good health (CMV status not recorded). Some clones in this sample may be carry-over from other donors' samples. Each CDR3 is given with its conserved first and last residue. A D gene is named only where the DNA matches it firmly. Some rows mark clone size as missing; the rest say once, few, many or name a class of expanded clone.

clone_size j_call d_call v_call cdr3_nt cdr3_aa
- TRBJ2-1 - TRBV10-2 TGCGCCAGCAAACCGACAGGGGAGGGTACCTACAATGAGCAGTTCTTC CASKPTGEGTYNEQFF
- TRBJ2-6 TRBD2 TRBV20-1 TGCAGTGCTGCCCAAGGAGCGGGAGGCCTCGGGGCCAACGTCCTGACTTTC CSAAQGAGGLGANVLTF
- TRBJ2-3 - TRBV7-2 TGTGCCAGCACGGGGCAGTCTAGCACAGATACGCAGTATTTT CASTGQSSTDTQYF
- TRBJ2-1 TRBD2 TRBV6-2/TRBV6-3 TGTGCCAGCAGTCCCCTGACTAGCGGGAGGGCATTAAATGAGCAGTTCTTC CASSPLTSGRALNEQFF
- TRBJ1-1 TRBD1 TRBV19 TGTGCCAGTAGAATGACAGGGGAAACTGAAGCTTTCTTT CASRMTGETEAFF
- TRBJ2-7 - TRBV7-2 TGTGCCAGCAGCCCCAACGGCGGGGCCGTCTCCTACGAGCAGTACTTC CASSPNGGAVSYEQYF
- TRBJ1-2 TRBD1 TRBV20-1 TGCAGTGCTAAAGCGACAGGGAGTGGGGCTAGATATGGCTACACCTTC CSAKATGSGARYGYTF
- TRBJ2-2 - TRBV5-1 TGCGCCAGCAGCTTGCTGCAGGGCTCTGCCGGGGAGCTGTTTTTT CASSLLQGSAGELFF
many TRBJ1-5 - TRBV7-2 TGTGCCAGCAGCTTAGGGCCGACTCAGCCCCAGCATTTT CASSLGPTQPQHF
few TRBJ2-1 - TRBV7-9 TGTGCCAGCAGCGTAGACCCGGGGACCTACAATGAGCAGTTCTTC CASSVDPGTYNEQFF
- TRBJ2-2 TRBD1 TRBV7-2 TGTGCCAGCAGCTCGGGGACAGGGGGCATCGGGGAGCTGTTTTTT CASSSGTGGIGELFF